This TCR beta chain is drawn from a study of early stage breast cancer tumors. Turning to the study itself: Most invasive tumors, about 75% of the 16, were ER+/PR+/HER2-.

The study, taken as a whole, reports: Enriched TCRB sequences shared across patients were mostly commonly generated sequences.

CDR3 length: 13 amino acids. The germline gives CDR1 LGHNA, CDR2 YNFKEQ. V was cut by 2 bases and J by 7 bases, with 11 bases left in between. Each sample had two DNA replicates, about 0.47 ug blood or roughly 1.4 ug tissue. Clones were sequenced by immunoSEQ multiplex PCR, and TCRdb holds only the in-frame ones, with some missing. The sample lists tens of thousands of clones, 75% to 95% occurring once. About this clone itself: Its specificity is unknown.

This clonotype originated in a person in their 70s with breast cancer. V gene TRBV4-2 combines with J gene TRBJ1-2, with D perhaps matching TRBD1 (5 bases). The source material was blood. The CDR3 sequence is CASSQLDSLGYTF. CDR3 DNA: TGTGCCAGCAGCCAACTAGACAGCCTTGGCTACACCTTC.